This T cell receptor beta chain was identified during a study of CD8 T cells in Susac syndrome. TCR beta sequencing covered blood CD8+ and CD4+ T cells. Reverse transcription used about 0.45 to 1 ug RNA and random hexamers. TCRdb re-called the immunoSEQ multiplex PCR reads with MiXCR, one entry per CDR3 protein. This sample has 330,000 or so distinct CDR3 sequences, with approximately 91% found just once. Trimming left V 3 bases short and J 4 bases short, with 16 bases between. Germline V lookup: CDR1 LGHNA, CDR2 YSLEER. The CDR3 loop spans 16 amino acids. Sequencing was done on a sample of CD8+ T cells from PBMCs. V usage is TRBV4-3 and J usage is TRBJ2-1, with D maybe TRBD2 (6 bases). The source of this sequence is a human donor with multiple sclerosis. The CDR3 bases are TGCGCCAGCAGCCAGACGTGGCGGGGAACTTACAATGAGCAGTTCTTC. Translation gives CASSQTWRGTYNEQFF.